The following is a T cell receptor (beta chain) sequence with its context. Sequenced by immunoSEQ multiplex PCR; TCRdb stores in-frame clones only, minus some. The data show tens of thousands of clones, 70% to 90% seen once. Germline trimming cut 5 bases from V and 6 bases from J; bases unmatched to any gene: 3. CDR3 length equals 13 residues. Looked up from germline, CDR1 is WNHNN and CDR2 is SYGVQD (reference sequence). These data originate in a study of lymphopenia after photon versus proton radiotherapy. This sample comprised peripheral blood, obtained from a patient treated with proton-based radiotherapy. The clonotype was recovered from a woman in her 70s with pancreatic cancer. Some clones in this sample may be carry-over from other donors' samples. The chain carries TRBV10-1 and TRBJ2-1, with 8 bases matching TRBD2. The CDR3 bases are TGCGCCAGCAGTCCGGGGGGGGGCAATGAGCAGTTCTTC. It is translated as CASSPGGGNEQFF.